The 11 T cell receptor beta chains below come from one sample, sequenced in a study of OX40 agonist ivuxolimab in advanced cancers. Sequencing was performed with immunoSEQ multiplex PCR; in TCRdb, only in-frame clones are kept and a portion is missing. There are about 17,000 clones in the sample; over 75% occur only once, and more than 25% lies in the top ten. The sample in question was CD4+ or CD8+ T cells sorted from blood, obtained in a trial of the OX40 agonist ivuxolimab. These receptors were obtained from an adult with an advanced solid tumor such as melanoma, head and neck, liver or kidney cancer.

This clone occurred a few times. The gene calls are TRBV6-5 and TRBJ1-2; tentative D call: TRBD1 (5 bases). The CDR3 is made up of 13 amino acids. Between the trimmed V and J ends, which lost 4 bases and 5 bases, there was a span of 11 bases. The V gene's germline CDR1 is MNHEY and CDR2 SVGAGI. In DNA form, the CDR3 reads TGTGCCAGCAGTTGGGGACCGAGATATGGCTACACCTTC. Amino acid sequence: CASSWGPRYGYTF.

The CDR3 loop is CASSLVTGDRFPLTDTQYF. In DNA form, the CDR3 reads TGTGCCAGCAGCTTAGTGACCGGTGACAGGTTCCCACTCACAGATACGCAGTATTTT. V and J are TRBV11-1 and TRBJ2-3; a weak D match, TRBD1 (6 bases). From germline, CDR1 is SGHAT and CDR2 FQDESV (reference sequence). This CDR3 region has 19 residues. Trimming shortened V by 1 base and J by 2 bases, and 22 bases separated the two germline ends.

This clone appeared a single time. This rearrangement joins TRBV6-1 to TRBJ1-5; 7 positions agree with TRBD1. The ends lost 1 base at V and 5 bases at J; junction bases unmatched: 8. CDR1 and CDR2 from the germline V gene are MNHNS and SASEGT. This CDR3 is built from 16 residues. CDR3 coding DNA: TGTGCCAGCAGTGAAGAAGACAGGGAAGGGTATCAGCCCCAGCATTTT. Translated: CASSEEDREGYQPQHF.

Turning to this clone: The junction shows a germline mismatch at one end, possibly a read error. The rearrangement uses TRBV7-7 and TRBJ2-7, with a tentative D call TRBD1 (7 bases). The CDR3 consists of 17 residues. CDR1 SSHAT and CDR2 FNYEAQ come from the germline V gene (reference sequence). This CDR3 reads CASSPFGGDRSSYEQYF. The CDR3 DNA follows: TGTGCTAGCAGCCCCTTTGGAGGGGACAGATCCTCCTACGAGCAGTACTTC.

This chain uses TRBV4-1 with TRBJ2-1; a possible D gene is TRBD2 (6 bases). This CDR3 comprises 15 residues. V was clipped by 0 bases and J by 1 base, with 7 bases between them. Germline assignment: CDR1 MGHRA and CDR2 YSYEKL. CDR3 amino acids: CASSQDAGSYNEQFF. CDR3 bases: TGCGCCAGCAGCCAAGATGCGGGGTCCTACAATGAGCAGTTCTTC.

The CDR3 here is CASSRWDRDNEQFF. The CDR3 bases are TGCGCCAGCAGCCGGTGGGACAGAGACAATGAGCAGTTCTTC. The V and J genes are TRBV4-1 and TRBJ2-1, with 7 bases lining up with TRBD1. This CDR3 region has 14 residues. The germline gives CDR1 MGHRA, CDR2 YSYEKL. V was pared by 4 bases and J by 5 bases, with 5 bases of the junction left unmatched.

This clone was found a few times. The CDR3 sequence is CASRGSGRGISTEAFF. CDR3 in DNA: TGTGCCAGCAGGGGGTCGGGGAGGGGAATATCGACTGAAGCTTTCTTT. V usage is TRBV7-9 and J usage is TRBJ1-1; the D gene is possibly TRBD1 (5 bases). This CDR3 is 16 amino acids long. V lost 6 bases to trimming and J lost 5 bases, with 22 bases between them. CDR1 is SEHNR, CDR2 FQNEAQ, per germline (reference sequence).

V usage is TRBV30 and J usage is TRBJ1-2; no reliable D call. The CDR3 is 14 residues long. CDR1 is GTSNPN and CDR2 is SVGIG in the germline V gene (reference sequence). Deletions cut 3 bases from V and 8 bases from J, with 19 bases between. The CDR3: CAWSLYPFREGYTF. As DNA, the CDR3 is TGTGCCTGGAGCCTCTACCCCTTTCGAGAAGGCTACACCTTC. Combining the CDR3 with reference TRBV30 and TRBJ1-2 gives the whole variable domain SQTIHQWPATLVQPVGSPLSLECTVEGTSNPNLYWYRQAAGRGLQLLFYSVGIGQISSEVPQNLSASRPQDRQFILSSKKLLLSDSGFYLCAWSLYPFREGYTFGSGTRLTVV.

CDR3 loop: CASSPDPSGANVLTF. CDR3 nucleotides: TGTGCCAGCAGTCCAGACCCCTCTGGGGCCAACGTCCTGACTTTC. The rearrangement uses TRBV5-4 and TRBJ2-6; D unclear. The germline CDR1 and CDR2 sequences are SGHNT and YYREEE (reference sequence). Trimming stripped 5 bases from V and 0 bases from J, with 9 bases between. The CDR3 sequence is 15 residues long.

The CDR3 loop is CASSPDRVANEKLFF. As DNA, the CDR3 is TGCGCCAGCAGCCCCGACAGGGTAGCTAATGAAAAACTGTTTTTT. This chain connects TRBV4-1 to TRBJ1-4; 7 positions match TRBD1. The V gene's germline CDR1 is MGHRA and CDR2 YSYEKL. This CDR3 comprises 15 residues. Trimming removed 4 bases from V and 3 bases from J; junction bases left unmatched: 5.

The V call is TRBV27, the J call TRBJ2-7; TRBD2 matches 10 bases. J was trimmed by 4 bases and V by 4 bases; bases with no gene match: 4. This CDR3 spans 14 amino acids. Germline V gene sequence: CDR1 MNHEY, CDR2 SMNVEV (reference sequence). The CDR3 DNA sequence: TGTGCCAGCAGTTCCGGGACTAGCGTGTACGAGCAGTACTTC. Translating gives CASSSGTSVYEQYF.